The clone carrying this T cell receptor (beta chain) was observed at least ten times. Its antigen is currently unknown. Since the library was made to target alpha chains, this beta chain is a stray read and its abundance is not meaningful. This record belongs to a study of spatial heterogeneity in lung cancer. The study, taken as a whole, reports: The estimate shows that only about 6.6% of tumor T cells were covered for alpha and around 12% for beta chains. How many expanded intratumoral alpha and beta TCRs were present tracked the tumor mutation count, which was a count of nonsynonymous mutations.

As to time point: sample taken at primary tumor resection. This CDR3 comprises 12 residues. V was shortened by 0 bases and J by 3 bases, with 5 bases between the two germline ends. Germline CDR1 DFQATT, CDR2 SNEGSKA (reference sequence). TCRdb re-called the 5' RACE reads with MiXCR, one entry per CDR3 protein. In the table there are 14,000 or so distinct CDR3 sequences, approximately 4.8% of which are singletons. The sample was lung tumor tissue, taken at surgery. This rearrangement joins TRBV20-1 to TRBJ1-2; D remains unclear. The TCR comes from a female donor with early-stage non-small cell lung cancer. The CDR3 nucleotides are TGCAGTGCTAGAGATACAGACTATGGCTACACCTTC. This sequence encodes CSARDTDYGYTF.